The clone carrying this T cell receptor beta chain has just a few counts. Its specificity is unknown. The data stem from a study of T cell responses to AZD1222 COVID-19 vaccine. The study, taken as a whole, reports: The reported proportion of spike-specific TCRs targeting unmutated variant regions was nearly half. Spike-specific TCR breadth and depth rose after two AZD1222 doses.

Germline-derived CDR1 and CDR2 are SGHVS and FQNEAQ. The trim removed 5 bases at V and 7 bases at J, leaving 6 bases unmatched. This CDR3 contains 15 residues. Sequencing used immunoSEQ multiplex PCR; TCRdb keeps in-frame clones, though not all of them. The sample has roughly 140,000 clones, 90% seen once. The rearrangement uses TRBV7-8 and TRBJ2-3, with TRBD2 matching over 13 bases. This sample comprised peripheral blood, obtained on day 0 of AZD1222 vaccination. The origin of this receptor is an adult in good health. CDR3 loop: CASSQGLAGENTQYF. CDR3 nucleotides: TGTGCCAGCAGCCAAGGACTAGCGGGGGAGAATACGCAGTATTTT.